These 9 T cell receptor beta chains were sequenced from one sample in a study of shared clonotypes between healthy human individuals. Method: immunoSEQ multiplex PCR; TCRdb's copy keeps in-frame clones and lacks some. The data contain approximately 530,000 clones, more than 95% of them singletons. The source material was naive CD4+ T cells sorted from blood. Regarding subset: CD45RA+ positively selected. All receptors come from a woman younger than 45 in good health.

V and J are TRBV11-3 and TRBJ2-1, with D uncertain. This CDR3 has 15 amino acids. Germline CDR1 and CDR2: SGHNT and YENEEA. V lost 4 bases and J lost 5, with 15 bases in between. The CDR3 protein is CASSYGLSNHNEQFF. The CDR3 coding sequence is TGTGCCAGCAGCTACGGTCTAAGCAACCACAATGAGCAGTTCTTC. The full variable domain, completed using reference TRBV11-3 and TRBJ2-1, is EAGVVQSPRYKIIEKKQPVAFWCNPISGHNTLYWYLQNLGQGPELLIRYENEEAVDDSQLPKDRFSAERLKGVDSTLKIQPAELGDSAVYLCASSYGLSNHNEQFFGPGTRLTVL.

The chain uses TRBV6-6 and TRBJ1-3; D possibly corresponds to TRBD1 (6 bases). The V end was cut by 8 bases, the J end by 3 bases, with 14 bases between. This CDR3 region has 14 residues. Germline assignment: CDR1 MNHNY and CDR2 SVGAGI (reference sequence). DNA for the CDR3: TGTGCCAGCGGCCGTCAGGGGTATGGAAACACCATATATTTT. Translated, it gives CASGRQGYGNTIYF.

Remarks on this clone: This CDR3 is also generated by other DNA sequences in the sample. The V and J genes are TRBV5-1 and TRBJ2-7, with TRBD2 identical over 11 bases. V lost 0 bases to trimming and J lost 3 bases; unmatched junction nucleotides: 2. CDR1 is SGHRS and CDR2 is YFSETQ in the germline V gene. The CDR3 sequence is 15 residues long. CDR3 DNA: TGCGCCAGCAGCTTGGGGCTAGCGGGAGGCTACGAGCAGTACTTC. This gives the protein CASSLGLAGGYEQYF. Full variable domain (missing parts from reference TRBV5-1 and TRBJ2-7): KAGVTQTPRYLIKTRGQQVTLSCSPISGHRSVSWYQQTPGQGLQFLFEYFSETQRNKGNFPGRFSGRQFSNSRSEMNVSTLELGDSALYLCASSLGLAGGYEQYFGPGTRLTVT.

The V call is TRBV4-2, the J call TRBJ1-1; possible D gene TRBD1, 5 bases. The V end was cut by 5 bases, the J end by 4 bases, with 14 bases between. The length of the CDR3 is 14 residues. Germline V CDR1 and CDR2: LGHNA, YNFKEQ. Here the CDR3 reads CASSLEGGVTEAFF. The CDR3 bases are TGTGCCAGCAGCTTGGAGGGAGGGGTCACTGAAGCTTTCTTT.

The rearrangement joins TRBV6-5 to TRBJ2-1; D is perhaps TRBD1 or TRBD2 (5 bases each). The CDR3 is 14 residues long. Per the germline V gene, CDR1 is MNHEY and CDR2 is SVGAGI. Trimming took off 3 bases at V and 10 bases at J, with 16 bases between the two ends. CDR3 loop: CASSYRLPEGEQFF. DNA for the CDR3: TGTGCCAGCAGTTATCGTTTGCCCGAGGGGGAGCAGTTCTTC.

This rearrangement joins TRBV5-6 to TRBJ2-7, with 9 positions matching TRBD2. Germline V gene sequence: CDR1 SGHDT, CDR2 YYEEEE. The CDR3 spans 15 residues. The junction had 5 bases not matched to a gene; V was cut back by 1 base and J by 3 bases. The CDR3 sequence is CASSLPSSGVYEQYF. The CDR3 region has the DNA TGTGCCAGCAGCTTGCCGTCTAGCGGGGTCTACGAGCAGTACTTC.

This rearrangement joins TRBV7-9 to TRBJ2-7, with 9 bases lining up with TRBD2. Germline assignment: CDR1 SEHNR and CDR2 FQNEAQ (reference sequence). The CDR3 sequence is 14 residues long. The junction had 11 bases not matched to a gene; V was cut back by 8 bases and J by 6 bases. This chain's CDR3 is CASDRAGGSSEQYF. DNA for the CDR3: TGTGCCAGCGACAGGGCGGGAGGGTCGTCCGAGCAGTACTTC.

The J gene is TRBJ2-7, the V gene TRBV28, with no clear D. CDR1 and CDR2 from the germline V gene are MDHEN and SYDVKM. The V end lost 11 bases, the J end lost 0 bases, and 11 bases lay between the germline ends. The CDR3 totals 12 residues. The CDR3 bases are TGTGCCTGCGGCACAGCCTCCTACGAGCAGTACTTC. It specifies CACGTASYEQYF.

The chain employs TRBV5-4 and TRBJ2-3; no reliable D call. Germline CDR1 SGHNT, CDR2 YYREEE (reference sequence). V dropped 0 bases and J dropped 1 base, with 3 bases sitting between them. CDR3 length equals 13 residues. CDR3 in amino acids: CASSLEGTDTQYF. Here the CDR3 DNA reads TGTGCCAGCAGCTTGGAGGGCACAGATACGCAGTATTTT.